The present TCR beta chain was sequenced within a study of cytomegalovirus exposure and HLA in healthy donors. Across the study: The study placed around 80% of its roughly 400 genotyped donors in the Caucasian-associated ancestry cluster.

Overall study results and limits: In a later analysis, a missense DCLRE1C variant was linked to TCR beta V- and J-gene trimming.

Primers included in the PCR were 60 Vbeta and 13 Jbeta primers. Here immunoSEQ multiplex PCR was the method, and the copy in TCRdb shows in-frame clones only, minus some. Its table records about 50,000 clones. With regard to this clone: Its antigen is unidentified.

The TCR comes from a young woman in good health and CMV-seronegative. Material for sequencing was PBMCs.

This chain's CDR3 is CASSPGGISGNTIYF. The CDR3 nucleotides read TGTGCCAGCAGCCCGGGGGGGATCTCTGGAAACACCATATATTTT. The rearrangement uses TRBV7-3 and TRBJ1-3; D is perhaps TRBD1 (5 bases). CDR3 size: 15 residues. CDR1 is SGHTA and CDR2 is FQGTGA in the germline V gene. V lost 5 bases and J 0 bases, leaving 11 bases between the germline ends.